A single sample is the source of the 31 T cell receptor beta chains below, sequenced in a study of T cell repertoires in cytomegalovirus infection. Their specific antigens are unknown. Each CDR3 protein is one row after TCRdb ran MiXCR on the reads. This table holds under 450,000 distinct CDR3 sequences, about 32% found once. This specimen consisted of cultured PBMCs, obtained from culture after CMV antigen stimulation. Source of these receptors: a human donor in good health (CMV status not recorded). Some clones in this sample may be carry-over from other donors' samples.

The sample holds a few counts of this clonotype. V is TRBV7-2 and J is TRBJ2-5, with D unresolved. The germline V and J ends were trimmed by 2 bases and 2 bases, with 9 bases remaining between them. This CDR3 is 14 amino acids long. Germline V lookup: CDR1 SGHTA, CDR2 FQGNSA. CDR3 loop: CASSLQLQQETQYF. The CDR3 coding sequence is TGTGCCAGCAGCTTACAGCTTCAACAAGAGACCCAGTACTTC. Drawing the rest from reference TRBV7-2 and TRBJ2-5, the complete variable domain is GAGVSQSPSNKVTEKGKDVELRCDPISGHTALYWYRQSLGQGLEFLIYFQGNSAPDKSGLPSDRFSAERTGGSVSTLTIQRTQQEDSAVYLCASSLQLQQETQYFGPGTRLLVL.

This chain uses TRBV7-2 with TRBJ2-7; 7 bases map to TRBD1. This CDR3 is 15 amino acids long. The ends lost 5 bases at V and 4 bases at J; junction bases unmatched: 11. CDR1 and CDR2 (germline): SGHTA, FQGNSA. The CDR3 nucleotides are TGTGCCAGCAGCCCGACTACGGGACAGTCATACGAGCAGTACGTC. Its translation is CASSPTTGQSYEQYV.

The table lists this clonotype with a few counts. J is TRBJ2-7 and V is TRBV10-3, with D unclear. V lost 6 bases, J lost 0 bases, and 9 bases lay in between. Germline assignment: CDR1 ENHRY and CDR2 SYGVKD. This CDR3 is built from 13 residues. CDR3 region: CAISWPSSYEQYF. CDR3 in DNA: TGTGCCATCAGCTGGCCGAGCTCCTACGAGCAGTACTTC.

This clonotype was detected only a few times. V gene TRBV19 combines with J gene TRBJ2-7; 10 bases align to TRBD2. This CDR3 region has 16 residues. V was pared by 4 bases and J by 5 bases, with 11 bases of the junction left unmatched. Germline values: CDR1 LNHDA, CDR2 SQIVND (reference sequence). The CDR3 loop is CASSKILLAGVDEQYF. Here the CDR3 DNA reads TGTGCCAGTAGTAAGATTCTGCTAGCGGGAGTGGACGAGCAGTACTTC.

This clonotype was counted only a few times. The chain uses TRBV12-3 or TRBV12-4 and TRBJ1-2, with 7 bases lining up with TRBD1. This CDR3 has 15 amino acids. With V trimmed by 3 bases and J by 2 bases, 6 bases remained unmatched. The CDR3 coding sequence is TGTGCCAGCAGTTTCGCCACGACAGGGAACTATGGCTACACCTTC. Translated: CASSFATTGNYGYTF.

This clonotype was detected ten times or more. The chain links TRBV5-4 to TRBJ2-1; TRBD1 matches at 7 bases. Germline assignment: CDR1 SGHNT and CDR2 YYREEE (reference sequence). The CDR3 spans 14 residues. The J segment lost 4 bases and the V segment lost 4 bases, leaving 5 bases of the junction unmatched. The CDR3: CASSAGDSYNEQFF. CDR3 coding DNA: TGTGCCAGCAGCGCCGGGGACAGTTACAATGAGCAGTTCTTC.

This clonotype appeared a few times. V gene TRBV7-2 combines with J gene TRBJ2-7, with D perhaps TRBD2 (5 bases). V was trimmed by 1 base and J by 7 bases, leaving 17 bases between them. The germline CDR1 and CDR2 sequences are SGHTA and FQGNSA. The CDR3 has 15 residues. CDR3 amino acids: CASSLGGREMGEQYV. For the CDR3, the DNA is TGTGCCAGCAGCTTAGGAGGACGGGAAATGGGGGAGCAGTACGTC.

This clonotype was counted between two and nine times. A junction end diverges from the germline sequence, so it may reflect a read error. The V gene is TRBV10-3, the J gene TRBJ1-5, with unresolved D. Germline V gene sequence: CDR1 ENHRY, CDR2 SYGVKD. The CDR3 covers 13 residues. The CDR3 is CAIGEAAGEPQHF. The CDR3, as DNA: TGTGCCATCGGTGAGGCCGCGGGTGAGCCCCAGCATTTT.

Notes on this clonotype: This could be a read error, since a much larger clone is one nucleotide away. Since the CDR3 does not end with the conserved phenylalanine or tryptophan, this likely comes from a read error. V gene TRBV5-1 combines with J gene TRBJ2-1, with 7 bases matching TRBD2. Trimming removed 2 bases from V and 4 bases from J; junction bases left unmatched: 9. CDR1 and CDR2 from the germline V gene are SGHRS and YFSETQ. The length of the CDR3 is 16 residues. CDR3 sequence: CASSFNEASGYNEQFL. The CDR3 nucleotides are TGCGCCAGCAGCTTTAACGAGGCTAGCGGATACAATGAGCAGTTCTTG.

The chain links TRBV29-1 to TRBJ1-1; D not certain. The germline V gene has CDR1 SQVTM and CDR2 ANQGSEA. CDR3 length equals 13 residues. V shed 7 bases and J shed 1 base, with 13 bases lying between them. CDR3 DNA sequence: TGCAGCGCACGGACTCTCTCGAACACTGAAGCTTTCTTT. Protein product: CSARTLSNTEAFF. Looking up the rest from reference TRBV29-1 and TRBJ1-1 gives the full variable domain: SAVISQKPSRDICQRGTSLTIQCQVDSQVTMMFWYRQQPGQSLTLIATANQGSEATYESGFVIDKFPISRPNLTFSTLTVSNMSPEDSSIYLCSARTLSNTEAFFGQGTRLTVV.

The rearrangement joins TRBV7-8 to TRBJ1-2, with D maybe TRBD1 (6 bases). The CDR3 consists of 12 residues. Germline lookup yields CDR1 SGHVS and CDR2 FQNEAQ. V was trimmed by 5 bases and J by 8 bases, leaving 12 bases between them. The CDR3 spells CASSERTAGYTF. In nucleotides, the CDR3 is TGTGCCAGCAGCGAAAGGACAGCCGGCTACACCTTC.

The genes are TRBV7-2 and TRBJ1-6; a possible D gene is TRBD1 (6 bases). Trimming removed 3 bases at V and 9 bases at J, with 15 bases between. CDR3 length equals 15 residues. Germline V CDR1 and CDR2: SGHTA, FQGNSA. For the CDR3, the DNA is TGTGCCAGCAGCTTTGGGGGGGCGTTATCTTCACCCCTCCACTTT. Its translation is CASSFGGALSSPLHF.

The V gene is TRBV4-1, the J gene TRBJ1-1; D is unclear. Deletions cut 1 base from V and 1 base from J, with 4 bases between. The CDR3 covers 13 residues. Germline assignment: CDR1 MGHRA and CDR2 YSYEKL. DNA for the CDR3: TGCGCCAGCAGCCAAGCAGGGAACACTGAAGCTTTCTTT. It yields the protein CASSQAGNTEAFF.

The J gene is TRBJ1-6, the V gene TRBV25-1; D not resolved. V was trimmed by 5 bases and J by 9 bases, leaving 14 bases between them. The CDR3 contains 14 residues. Germline CDR1 reads MGHDK; CDR2 reads SYGVNS. CDR3 sequence: CASSLDGFFSPLHF. In nucleotides, the CDR3 is TGTGCCAGCAGTTTGGACGGATTCTTTTCACCCCTCCACTTT.

This clonotype showed up many times. The rearrangement uses TRBV7-2 and TRBJ1-6; 8 nucleotides agree with TRBD1. The CDR3 totals 16 residues. The V segment lost 1 base and the J segment 4 bases; nucleotides outside the gene matches: 3. CDR1 is SGHTA, CDR2 FQGNSA, per germline. The CDR3 region is CASSLGDRWYNSPLHF. The DNA of the CDR3 is TGTGCCAGCAGCTTAGGGGACAGGTGGTATAATTCACCCCTCCACTTT.

In this sample, this clonotype turned up a few times. V gene TRBV28 combines with J gene TRBJ1-2; TRBD1 agrees at 7 bases. The V gene's germline CDR1 is MDHEN and CDR2 SYDVKM. This CDR3 is 14 amino acids long. The V gene end was trimmed by 2 bases and the J gene end by 7 bases; junction bases not matched to a gene: 7. CDR3 sequence reads: CASSLRGRFGGYTF. Here the CDR3 DNA reads TGTGCCAGCAGTTTAAGGGGGCGATTTGGTGGCTACACCTTC.

The CDR3 bases are TGTGCCAGCAGCTTCCTACAGGTCGGCACAGATACGCAGTATTTT. Translated, it gives CASSFLQVGTDTQYF. This chain links TRBV7-9 with TRBJ2-3; D possibly corresponds to TRBD1 (5 bases). This CDR3 has 15 amino acids. Trimming shortened V by 3 bases and J by 1 base, and 11 bases separated the two germline ends. CDR1 SEHNR and CDR2 FQNEAQ come from the germline V gene (reference sequence).

V and J are TRBV24-1 and TRBJ2-1; D unresolved. Trimming removed 3 bases at V and 8 bases at J, with 19 bases between. Germline V gene sequence: CDR1 KGHDR, CDR2 SFDVKD. The CDR3 runs 16 residues. This chain's CDR3 is CATSDRIKDRVYEQFF. CDR3 bases: TGTGCCACCAGTGATCGGATAAAAGACCGTGTATATGAGCAGTTCTTC.

The chain couples TRBV12-3 or TRBV12-4 to TRBJ1-5; D is perhaps TRBD1 (5 bases). This CDR3 region has 13 residues. The ends were cut back, 2 bases at V and 13 bases at J, with 15 bases in the middle. In DNA form, the CDR3 reads TGTGCCAGCAGTTTAAGGTGGGACGGGTCACAGCATTTT. This sequence encodes CASSLRWDGSQHF.

The V call is TRBV18, the J call TRBJ1-5, with D hard to call. The germline CDR1 and CDR2 sequences are KGHSH and LQKENI. The length of the CDR3 is 17 residues. The V gene lost 3 bases and the J gene lost 1 base, with 16 bases spanning the gap. The CDR3: CASSPLEVVRSNQPQHF. CDR3 nucleotides: TGTGCCAGCTCACCTTTAGAAGTAGTGCGGAGCAATCAGCCCCAGCATTTT.

The gene calls are TRBV3-1 and TRBJ2-1; D is perhaps TRBD1 (5 bases). Germline loops: CDR1 LGHDT, CDR2 YNNKEL (reference sequence). The CDR3 is 14 residues long. V was shortened by 4 bases and J by 2 bases, with 9 bases between the two germline ends. The CDR3 DNA follows: TGTGCCAGCAGCCTCAAGGGGACCTACAATGAGCAGTTCTTC. Its protein is CASSLKGTYNEQFF.

This clonotype has a count of ten or more. V usage is TRBV10-3 and J usage is TRBJ2-4; 10 bases line up with TRBD2. The V gene's germline CDR1 is ENHRY and CDR2 SYGVKD. Trimming took 0 bases from V and 7 from J; bases not matched to a gene: 9. The CDR3 totals 17 residues. The CDR3 sequence: CAISESVEREGNNIQYF. In DNA, the CDR3 is TGTGCCATCAGTGAGTCAGTAGAGCGGGAGGGGAACAACATTCAGTACTTC.

This clonotype was seen a handful of times. The chain carries TRBV19 and TRBJ1-5; 10 nucleotides line up with TRBD1. The CDR3 length is 16 residues. CDR1 is LNHDA and CDR2 is SQIVND in the germline V gene (reference sequence). Germline trimming cut 4 bases from V and 4 bases from J; bases unmatched to any gene: 7. The DNA for the CDR3 is TGTGCCAGTAGTACAAACCGGGACAGGGGTAATCAGCCCCAGCATTTT. It translates to CASSTNRDRGNQPQHF.

CDR3 in DNA: TGTGCCAGCTCACCAGGGGCTAGCGGAACCTACGAGCAGTACGTC. Its protein is CASSPGASGTYEQYV. V is TRBV18 and J is TRBJ2-7; TRBD2 agrees at 7 bases. Germline lookup yields CDR1 KGHSH and CDR2 LQKENI. The CDR3 has 15 amino acids. V shed 2 bases and J 2 bases; nucleotides not matched to a gene: 6.

The rearrangement uses TRBV7-8 and TRBJ2-1; TRBD2 matches 11 bases. The CDR3 loop spans 16 amino acids. Trimming cost V 1 base and J 6 bases; bases outside gene matches: 5. The germline V gene has CDR1 SGHVS and CDR2 FQNEAQ. CDR3 residues: CASSLVLAGGSNEQFF. The CDR3 DNA sequence: TGTGCCAGCAGCTTAGTTCTAGCGGGAGGAAGCAATGAGCAGTTCTTC.

This clonotype was detected only a few times. The chain is built from TRBV27 and TRBJ2-7; TRBD2 aligns across 9 bases. The CDR3 consists of 18 residues. CDR1 and CDR2 (germline): MNHEY, SMNVEV (reference sequence). V lost 5 bases and J lost 1; bases outside the gene matches: 15. CDR3 amino acids: CASSPRVSGRYRSYEQYF. The CDR3 DNA reads as TGTGCCAGCAGTCCCAGGGTGAGCGGGAGGTATAGGTCCTACGAGCAGTACTTC.

This clonotype was seen a handful of times. The V gene is TRBV7-9, the J gene TRBJ2-5; 10 bases align to TRBD2. Per the germline V gene, CDR1 is SEHNR and CDR2 is FQNEAQ (reference sequence). This CDR3 has 15 residues. The V and J ends lost 1 base and 5 bases, in that order; junction bases with no gene match: 4. The CDR3 DNA follows: TGTGCCAGCAGCTTAGAAGGGACTAGCGTTGAGACCCAGTACTTC. Translation gives CASSLEGTSVETQYF.

This clonotype was detected a few times. V and J are TRBV4-1 and TRBJ1-2, with D possibly matching TRBD1 (5 bases). Germline V gives CDR1 MGHRA, CDR2 YSYEKL. The germline V and J ends were trimmed by 4 bases and 4 bases, with 19 bases remaining between them. This CDR3 spans 16 amino acids. The CDR3 region is CASSPQGGKVSYGYTF. The CDR3 nucleotides are TGCGCCAGCAGCCCGCAGGGAGGGAAAGTTTCCTATGGCTACACCTTC.

J is TRBJ1-1 and V is TRBV5-1; D is uncertain. The CDR3 covers 14 residues. Germline V CDR1 and CDR2: SGHRS, YFSETQ. Trimming removed 7 bases from V and 1 base from J, with 14 bases in between. CDR3 DNA: TGCGCCAGCGGTCTTAGTCACACGAACACTGAAGCTTTCTTT. Encoded protein: CASGLSHTNTEAFF.

The chain is built from TRBV6-1 and TRBJ2-1; TRBD2 matches at 7 bases. Germline loops: CDR1 MNHNS, CDR2 SASEGT. CDR3 length: 14 residues. J lost 4 bases, V lost 6 bases, and 6 bases had no gene match. The CDR3 loop is CASRGEGRYNEQFF. CDR3 in DNA: TGTGCCAGCAGGGGGGAGGGGAGGTACAATGAGCAGTTCTTC.

The V call is TRBV19, the J call TRBJ2-1; 8 bases line up with TRBD2. The CDR3 has 14 residues. Germline CDR1 reads LNHDA; CDR2 reads SQIVND (reference sequence). J gave up 9 bases and V 5 bases, and 9 bases lay outside the gene matches. DNA for the CDR3: TGTGCCAGTAGTGGGTCCGGGAGGGCCTTTGAGCAGTTCTTC. As protein: CASSGSGRAFEQFF. Using reference TRBV19 and TRBJ2-1 for the parts outside the CDR3, the full variable domain is DGGITQSPKYLFRKEGQNVTLSCEQNLNHDAMYWYRQDPGQGLRLIYYSQIVNDFQKGDIAEGYSVSREKKESFPLTVTSAQKNPTAFYLCASSGSGRAFEQFFGPGTRLTVL.